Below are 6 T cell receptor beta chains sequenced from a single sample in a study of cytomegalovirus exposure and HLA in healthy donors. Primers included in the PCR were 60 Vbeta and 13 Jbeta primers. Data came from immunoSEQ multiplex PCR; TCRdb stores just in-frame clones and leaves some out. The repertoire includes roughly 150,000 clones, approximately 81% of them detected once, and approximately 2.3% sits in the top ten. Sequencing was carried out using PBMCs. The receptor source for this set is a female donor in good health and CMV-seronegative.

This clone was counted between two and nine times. Written as DNA, the CDR3 is TGCGCCAGCAGCTTGGATGCAGGGTCGGGAGGAGAGACCCAGTACTTC. It codes for CASSLDAGSGGETQYF. The chain is built from TRBV5-1 and TRBJ2-5; 7 nucleotides line up with TRBD2. This CDR3 spans 16 amino acids. Germline trimming cut 0 bases from V and 4 bases from J; bases unmatched to any gene: 9. The germline V gene has CDR1 SGHRS and CDR2 YFSETQ. Combining the CDR3 with reference TRBV5-1 and TRBJ2-5 gives the whole variable domain KAGVTQTPRYLIKTRGQQVTLSCSPISGHRSVSWYQQTPGQGLQFLFEYFSETQRNKGNFPGRFSGRQFSNSRSEMNVSTLELGDSALYLCASSLDAGSGGETQYFGPGTRLLVL.

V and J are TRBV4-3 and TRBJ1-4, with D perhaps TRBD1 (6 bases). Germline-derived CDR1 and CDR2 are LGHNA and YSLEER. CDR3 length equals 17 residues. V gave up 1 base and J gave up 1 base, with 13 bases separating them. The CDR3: CASSQGAPRGTNEKLFF. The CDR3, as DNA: TGCGCCAGCAGCCAAGGGGCCCCCAGGGGAACTAATGAAAAACTGTTTTTT.

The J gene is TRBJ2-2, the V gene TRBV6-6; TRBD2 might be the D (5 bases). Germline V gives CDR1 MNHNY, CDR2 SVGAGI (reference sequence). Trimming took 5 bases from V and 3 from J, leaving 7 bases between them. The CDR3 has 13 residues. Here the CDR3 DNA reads TGTGCCAGCAGTAGGGAGTACACCGGGGAGCTGTTTTTT. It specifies CASSREYTGELFF.

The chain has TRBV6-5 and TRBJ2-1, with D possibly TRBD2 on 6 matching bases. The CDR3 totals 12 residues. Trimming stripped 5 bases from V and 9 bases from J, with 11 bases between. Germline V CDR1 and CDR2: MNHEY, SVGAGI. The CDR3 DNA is TGTGCCAGCAGTGCGGGAAGCGGTGAGCAGTTCTTC. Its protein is CASSAGSGEQFF.

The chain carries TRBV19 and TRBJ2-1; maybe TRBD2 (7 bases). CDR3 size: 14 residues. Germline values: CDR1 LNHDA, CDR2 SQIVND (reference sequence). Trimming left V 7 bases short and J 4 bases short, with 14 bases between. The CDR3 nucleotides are TGTGCCAGTAAAGGGGGGGCGCGGTACAATGAGCAGTTCTTC. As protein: CASKGGARYNEQFF.

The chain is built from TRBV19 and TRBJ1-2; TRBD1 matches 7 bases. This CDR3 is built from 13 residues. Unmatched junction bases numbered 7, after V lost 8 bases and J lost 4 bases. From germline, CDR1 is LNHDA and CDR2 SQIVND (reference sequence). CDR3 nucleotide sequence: TGTGCCAGTGTTGACAGGGTAGGCTATGGCTACACCTTC. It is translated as CASVDRVGYGYTF.